A selection of T cell receptor beta chains follows, all from one sample in a study of beta chain features in type 1 diabetes. Profiling relied on immunoSEQ multiplex PCR, and the TCRdb table lists in-frame clones only, not all of them. The table lists under 950,000 clones, around a sixth of them singletons. The sample was naive CD4+ T cells from blood. Receptor source: a woman under 30 in good health. CDR3s include the opening cysteine and the closing phenylalanine or tryptophan.

TRBJ2-1 | TRBV5-4 | CASTRGLAGVDNEQFF
TRBJ1-1 | TRBV4-1 | CASSPQSDRSGAEAFF
TRBJ2-5 | TRBV5-1 | CASRTGFQETQYF
TRBJ1-2 | TRBV2 | CASSAGQGFGYTF
TRBJ2-7 | TRBV18 | CASSGAGGTREQYF
TRBJ2-1 | TRBV7-3 | CASSHVGAENEQFF
TRBJ2-7 | TRBV11-1 | CASSFGRAYGYEQYF
TRBJ2-5 | TRBV11-2 | CASSLRRDRIGAQETQYF
TRBJ2-2 | TRBV6-5 | CASLGLADTGELFF
TRBJ2-1 | TRBV21-1 | CASRGAGARRLRRGEQFF
TRBJ1-1 | TRBV4-2 | CASSQDAGRTEAFF
TRBJ2-7 | TRBV7-8 | CASSLEDRVYEQYF
TRBJ2-7 | TRBV28 | CASRSGQGTYEQYF
TRBJ2-7 | TRBV5-6 | CASSGGPTTGQYF
TRBJ2-1 | TRBV7-9 | CASSQGSYNEQFF